The 23 T cell receptor beta chains below were found in one sample sequenced in a study of blood T cell repertoires in COVID-19. The table came from immunoSEQ multiplex PCR; TCRdb's copy has only in-frame clones and leaves some out. Found here are roughly 70,000 clones, 90% of them singletons; the top ten hold roughly 6.8%. Sequenced sample: peripheral blood. The receptors derive from a woman older than 75 with active COVID-19.

The chain couples TRBV9 to TRBJ2-5, with D possibly matching TRBD1 (5 bases). Germline V gene lookup returns CDR1 SGDLS and CDR2 YYNGEE. V was trimmed by 0 bases and J by 5 bases, leaving 17 bases between them. The CDR3 totals 16 residues. The CDR3 spells CASSVAPGAAQETQYF. In DNA form, the CDR3 reads TGTGCCAGCAGCGTAGCCCCTGGGGCAGCACAGGAGACCCAGTACTTC.

J is TRBJ2-7 and V is TRBV3-1 (or the pseudogene TRBV3-2); D may be TRBD1 (7 bases). Germline V gene sequence: CDR1 LGHDT, CDR2 YNNKEL (reference sequence). The V end lost 6 bases, the J end lost 1 base, and 13 bases lay between the germline ends. The CDR3 runs to 14 residues. The CDR3 DNA is TGTGCCAGCAGTAGACAGGGAGGATCCTACGAGCAGTACTTC. It yields the protein CASSRQGGSYEQYF.

This clone has more than one count but fewer than ten. CDR3 sequence: CASSVLGGGPYNEQFF. The CDR3 region has the DNA TGTGCCAGCTCAGTCCTAGGGGGAGGGCCGTACAATGAGCAGTTCTTC. V is TRBV18 and J is TRBJ2-1, with TRBD2 as a possible D gene (7 bases). Germline V gene sequence: CDR1 KGHSH, CDR2 LQKENI. The V end was cut by 5 bases, the J end by 4 bases, with 18 bases between. The CDR3 covers 16 residues. The full variable domain, with the rest looked up from reference TRBV18 and TRBJ2-1, is NAGVMQNPRHLVRRRGQEARLRCSPMKGHSHVYWYRQLPEEGLKFMVYLQKENIIDESGMPKERFSAEFPKEGPSILRIQQVVRGDSAAYFCASSVLGGGPYNEQFFGPGTRLTVL.

The rearrangement uses TRBV6-2 or TRBV6-3 and TRBJ2-1, with 9 bases lining up with TRBD2. V was pared by 4 bases and J by 8 bases, with 15 bases of the junction left unmatched. Germline CDR1 MNHEY, CDR2 SVGEGT. The CDR3 extends over 17 amino acids. The CDR3 nucleotides are TGTGCCAGCAGTTCCATCTCTTGGCGGGAGGGCCAAGATGAGCAGTTCTTC. It is translated as CASSSISWREGQDEQFF.

Written as DNA, the CDR3 is TGTGCCACCAGCAGAGAAAGAGTACAGCCCCAGCATTTT. Encoded protein: CATSRERVQPQHF. The chain couples TRBV15 to TRBJ1-5; D not certain. CDR1 and CDR2 (germline): LNHNV, YYDKDF (reference sequence). The CDR3 spans 13 residues. V was shortened by 0 bases and J by 7 bases, with 7 bases between the two germline ends.

The chain has TRBV14 and TRBJ2-7, with TRBD1 matching 11 bases. The CDR3 spans 17 residues. The V gene end was trimmed by 2 bases and the J gene end by 1 base; junction bases not matched to a gene: 7. CDR1 and CDR2 from the germline V gene are SGHDN and FVKESK. CDR3 residues: CASSQRRGTGGSYEQYF. CDR3 sequence (DNA): TGTGCCAGCAGCCAAAGGCGCGGGACAGGGGGTTCCTACGAGCAGTACTTC.

The rearrangement links TRBV5-1 to TRBJ2-2; TRBD1 matches 7 bases. Trimming took 9 bases from V and 1 from J; bases not matched to a gene: 6. The CDR3 is 14 amino acids. From germline, CDR1 is SGHRS and CDR2 YFSETQ. The CDR3 loop is CATNRGLNTGELFF. DNA of the CDR3: TGCGCCACCAACAGGGGCTTGAACACCGGGGAGCTGTTTTTT. Variable domain in full (rest from reference TRBV5-1 and TRBJ2-2): KAGVTQTPRYLIKTRGQQVTLSCSPISGHRSVSWYQQTPGQGLQFLFEYFSETQRNKGNFPGRFSGRQFSNSRSEMNVSTLELGDSALYLCATNRGLNTGELFFGEGSRLTVL.

The genes are TRBV28 and TRBJ1-4; no reliable D call. Germline assignment: CDR1 MDHEN and CDR2 SYDVKM. The CDR3 is 13 amino acids. Trimming left V 5 bases short and J 9 bases short, with 13 bases between. CDR3 residues: CASSLANQKKLFF. In DNA form, the CDR3 reads TGTGCCAGCAGTCTCGCCAACCAGAAAAAACTGTTTTTT.

The J gene is TRBJ1-5, the V gene TRBV6-1, with 9 bases that match TRBD1. The V segment lost 3 bases and the J segment 6 bases; nucleotides outside the gene matches: 9. Germline loops: CDR1 MNHNS, CDR2 SASEGT. The CDR3 extends over 16 amino acids. This CDR3 is CASSEVGTGISQPQHF. The CDR3 region has the DNA TGTGCCAGCAGTGAGGTCGGGACAGGGATTAGTCAGCCCCAGCATTTT.

The chain has TRBV4-2 and TRBJ2-1, with 12 bases fitting TRBD2. The germline V gene has CDR1 LGHNA and CDR2 YNFKEQ. The V and J ends lost 4 bases and 7 bases, in that order; junction bases with no gene match: 8. The CDR3 contains 16 residues. Here the CDR3 DNA reads TGTGCCAGCAGCCCGACTAGCGGGAGATTGGAAAATGAGCAGTTCTTC. It codes for CASSPTSGRLENEQFF.

The chain uses TRBV11-2 and TRBJ1-1; 11 nucleotides align to TRBD1. The CDR3 loop spans 15 amino acids. V was pared by 4 bases and J by 5 bases, with 6 bases of the junction left unmatched. Germline assignment: CDR1 SGHAT and CDR2 FQNNGV. The CDR3, as DNA: TGTGCCAGCAGCTCAGGACAGGGGGCAGGGACTGAAGCTTTCTTT. Protein product: CASSSGQGAGTEAFF.

The chain links TRBV5-1 to TRBJ2-3, with D perhaps matching TRBD1 (5 bases). The CDR3 spans 13 residues. Per germline, CDR1 SGHRS and CDR2 YFSETQ. V shed 2 bases and J shed 4 bases, with 8 bases lying between them. CDR3: CASSLGVSDTQYF. The CDR3, as DNA: TGCGCCAGCAGCTTAGGGGTTTCAGATACGCAGTATTTT.

This chain connects TRBV7-3 to TRBJ2-5, with D possibly matching TRBD2 (5 bases). Trimming cost V 5 bases and J 0 bases, with 13 bases left between them. This CDR3 spans 15 amino acids. Germline-derived CDR1 and CDR2 are SGHTA and FQGTGA. This CDR3 reads CASSPSGRNQETQYF. The CDR3 DNA reads as TGTGCCAGCAGCCCCAGCGGCCGTAACCAAGAGACCCAGTACTTC.

The rearrangement joins TRBV12-3 or TRBV12-4 to TRBJ2-7; 7 nucleotides align to TRBD2. This CDR3 is 13 amino acids long. V was pared by 3 bases and J by 5 bases, with 4 bases of the junction left unmatched. In DNA, the CDR3 is TGTGCCAGCAGTTTCGGGGGGATCGACGAGCAGTACTTC. Translating gives CASSFGGIDEQYF.

The V gene is TRBV4-1, the J gene TRBJ2-4, with D tentatively TRBD1 (6 bases). Trimming left V 0 bases short and J 9 bases short, with 15 bases between. Germline V gene data show CDR1 as MGHRA and CDR2 as YSYEKL. The CDR3 length is 15 residues. CDR3 sequence reads: CASSQDPGAVAIQYF. CDR3 bases: TGCGCCAGCAGCCAAGACCCAGGGGCGGTGGCCATTCAGTACTTC.

The chain has TRBV28 and TRBJ2-4; D uncertain. The CDR3 spans 13 residues. V gave up 5 bases and J gave up 0 bases, with 5 bases separating them. Germline V gives CDR1 MDHEN, CDR2 SYDVKM. In nucleotides, the CDR3 is TGTGCCAGCAGTATAGAAGCCAAAAACATTCAGTACTTC. It codes for CASSIEAKNIQYF.

The rearrangement links TRBV7-9 to TRBJ1-3, with D possibly TRBD1 on 6 matching bases. V lost 5 bases, J lost 0 bases, and 14 bases lay in between. Germline V gene data show CDR1 as SEHNR and CDR2 as FQNEAQ (reference sequence). The CDR3 loop spans 16 amino acids. For the CDR3, the DNA is TGTGCCAGCAGCCCTTGGGACACAAGCTCTGGAAACACCATATATTTT. Amino acids: CASSPWDTSSGNTIYF.

The V and J genes are TRBV18 and TRBJ2-1, with a possible D match to TRBD1 (5 bases). Germline V gene sequence: CDR1 KGHSH, CDR2 LQKENI. Trimming took off 0 bases at V and 5 bases at J, with 11 bases between the two ends. CDR3 length equals 15 residues. The CDR3 DNA is TGTGCCAGCTCACCACCGAACAGGCCCAACAATGAGCAGTTCTTC. It specifies CASSPPNRPNNEQFF.

This clone was observed once. The genes are TRBV24-1 and TRBJ2-2, with 8 bases matching TRBD2. CDR1 and CDR2 from the germline V gene are KGHDR and SFDVKD. Unmatched junction bases numbered 9, after V lost 3 bases and J lost 4 bases. The CDR3 spans 17 residues. DNA for the CDR3: TGTGCCACCAGTGATCCGGACGGGGGGGGCGGCACCGGGGAGCTGTTTTTT. It codes for CATSDPDGGGGTGELFF.

The rearrangement joins TRBV9 to TRBJ1-1, with D possibly being TRBD1 (5 bases). V was trimmed by 0 bases and J by 10 bases, leaving 10 bases between them. The germline V gene has CDR1 SGDLS and CDR2 YYNGEE. The CDR3 extends over 12 amino acids. Here the CDR3 reads CASSVAGGVAFF. For the CDR3, the DNA is TGTGCCAGCAGCGTAGCTGGGGGGGTAGCTTTCTTT.

V gene TRBV11-1 combines with J gene TRBJ2-1; D is unclear. Trimming removed 5 bases from V and 2 bases from J, with 13 bases in between. CDR3 length equals 15 residues. Germline loops: CDR1 SGHAT, CDR2 FQDESV (reference sequence). The CDR3 DNA reads TGTGCCAGCAGCGGCCTGGGCCGTACCTACAATGAGCAGTTCTTC. Residues: CASSGLGRTYNEQFF.

The chain is built from TRBV5-1 and TRBJ1-1, with TRBD1 matching over 8 bases. Germline CDR1 is SGHRS and CDR2 is YFSETQ. V dropped 0 bases and J dropped 0; count of bases not matched to a gene: 1. The CDR3 length is 15 residues. The CDR3, as DNA: TGCGCCAGCAGCTTGGGGGACAGGATGAACACTGAAGCTTTCTTT. Translated, it gives CASSLGDRMNTEAFF.

The V and J genes are TRBV5-8 and TRBJ2-5; D possibly corresponds to TRBD1 (5 bases). Trimming stripped 0 bases from V and 4 bases from J, with 13 bases between. Germline V gives CDR1 SGHTS, CDR2 YDEGEE. The length of the CDR3 is 15 residues. The CDR3 nucleotides are TGTGCCAGCAGCTTGGCCGGCAGGGATGGAGAGACCCAGTACTTC. Translation gives CASSLAGRDGETQYF.